This T cell receptor beta chain was recorded in a study of CD8+ T cells in alopecia areata (dated by TCRdb to between 2018 and 2020). For the wider study: Skin from C3H/HeJ donors aged about 6-13 months with spontaneous alopecia was grafted onto female C3H/HeJ recipients aged roughly 7-11 weeks. The study used high-throughput TCRbeta sequencing to examine T cell clonal expansion in alopecia areata, in both the C3H/HeJ mouse model and human patients. Scalp tissue and sorted CD4+ and CD8+ peripheral blood T cells from patchy and totalis/universalis alopecia areata patients and from healthy controls were covered by human TCRbeta sequencing. Scalp clonality was compared across normal scalp (n=4), patchy alopecia areata scalp (n=8), and alopecia totalis/universalis scalp (n=8). The RNA source kit depended on sample type: the PAXgene miRNA kit for fixed scalp, the miRNeasy kit for PBMCs, and the RNeasy kit for mouse skin. TCRbeta CDR3 regions were amplified by immunoSEQ multiplex PCR using 35 Vbeta forward and 13 Jbeta reverse primers.

V is trimmed back by 0 bases and J by 7 bases, and the junction contains 0 bases that no gene match accounts for. Reading from cysteine to phenylalanine, the CDR3 counts 15 amino acids. The DNA shown is the part of the CDR3 that was read: 36 bases, in frame from base 1. According to the germline V gene (reference sequence), CDR1 reads FNHDT and CDR2 reads SITEND. Pooled mouse cutaneous lymph node cells were stained for CD4, CD8alpha, NKG2D, NKG2ACE and other markers and were then sorted on a BD Influx. This clone was observed a few times. What this receptor recognizes is not known. In this entry, gene names and germline sequences are mouse ones. The read finishes 3 residues shy of the CDR3 end, and the germline J gene is used to complete it. Receptor libraries were prepared by the immunoSEQ multiplex PCR assay. RNA was extracted from all samples and reverse transcribed into cDNA as template for TCR sequencing. SuperScript III was used to make first-strand cDNA, primed with a 2:1 mix of oligo-dT and random hexamers. A synthetic immune receptor repertoire was used to measure amplification bias, and any remaining bias was corrected computationally. Sequencing of the libraries was done on Illumina HiSeq with 60 bp reads that cover the CDR3, reading from J toward V. The paper's data handling went like this. Raw reads were preprocessed for error removal, and CDR3 was defined according to IMGT conventions as running from the conserved cysteine to phenylalanine. Clonality was computed by normalizing Shannon entropy by log2 of the number of productive unique TCRs and subtracting the result from 1. Scalp TCRbeta sequences were cross-referenced with sorted blood CD4 and CD8 repertoires so that the CD4 or CD8 identity of scalp clones could be inferred. TCRdb carries this immuneACCESS record with in-frame sequences only. Its versions omit some clonotypes, under half of them owing to an unresolved V gene in the studies checked, with the rest unexplained. That table is the source of V, J and clone size, and D and trimming were worked out from the DNA. This sample was tabulated with 270,000 or so clones, among which there are no singletons. 1.2% of the sample comes from the top ten.

Here is what the overall study found, with its caveats: Higher clonality and more expanded CD8+ clones were observed in lesional scalp than in normal scalp, particularly in alopecia totalis/universalis, a finding suggestive of antigenic drive. Shared TCR sequences between patients were less evident than in mice, which may be partly attributable to HLA diversity in the patient population. Resident alphabeta T cells in normal human skin are also sequenced, complicating scalp TCR repertoire analysis, unlike mouse skin dominated by gammadelta T cells.

The sequence was obtained from a C3H/HeJ mouse with alopecia areata. This strain is characterized by the MHC haplotype H2-k. Material for sequencing was CD4+ T cells sorted from a lymph node. The rearranged segments are TRBV19 and TRBJ1-6, with 11 bases aligning to TRBD1. TRBJ1-6 is sorted into the ORF group, with uncertain function. CDR3 DNA (partial): TGTGCCAGCAGTATAGGGACAGGGGGCAATTCGCCC. Its protein product is CASSIGTGGNSP. The whole CDR3 sequence is CASSIGTGGNSPLYF.